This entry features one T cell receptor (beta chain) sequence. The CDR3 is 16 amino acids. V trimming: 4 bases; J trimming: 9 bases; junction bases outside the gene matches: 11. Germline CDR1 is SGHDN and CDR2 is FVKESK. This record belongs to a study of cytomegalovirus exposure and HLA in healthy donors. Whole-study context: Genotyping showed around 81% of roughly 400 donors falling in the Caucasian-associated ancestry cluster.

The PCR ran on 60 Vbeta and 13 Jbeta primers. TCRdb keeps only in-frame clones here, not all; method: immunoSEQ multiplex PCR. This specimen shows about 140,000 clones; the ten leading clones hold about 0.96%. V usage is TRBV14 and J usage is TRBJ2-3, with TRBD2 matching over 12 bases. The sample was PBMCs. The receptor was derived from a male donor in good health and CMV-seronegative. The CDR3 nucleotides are TGTGCCAGCAGCCCGCCGACTAGCGGGAGAATTCACACGCAGTATTTT. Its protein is CASSPPTSGRIHTQYF.